This T cell receptor beta chain was recovered during a study of a mutant IDH1 vaccine in newly diagnosed glioma. Study information: Treated patients, 62.5% male and roughly 40% female, averaged roughly 43 years of age. Before enrollment, the patients had been treated with radiotherapy alone, temozolomide alone, or both together. Most of them had received both. Study results and limitations: Seemingly, pseudoprogression had no relation to changes in the top peripheral T cell clonotypes.

Using immunoSEQ multiplex PCR, the repertoire was profiled, and TCRdb retains in-frame clones only, with some absent. The sample has about 98,000 clones; about 90% are singletons. Time point in this sample: baseline, week 1 (first vaccination visit). Treatment noted: pre-vaccination baseline after standard-of-care therapy. Tumors from donors were new WHO grade 3 or 4 IDH1-mutant astrocytomas with ATRX loss. As regards this clone: What it binds is not known.

Trimming cost V 1 base and J 3 bases; bases outside gene matches: 6. The CDR3 runs 17 residues. Germline V gene data show CDR1 as MNHEY and CDR2 as SMNVEV (reference sequence). This sequence joins TRBV27 and TRBJ1-6; 7 nucleotides align to TRBD1. This specimen consisted of PBMCs, obtained from a glioma patient treated with radiotherapy, temozolomide or both. This sequence was found in a woman aged 45-59 years with glioma. CDR3 residues: CASSLYAGTVYNSPLHF. In DNA, the CDR3 is TGTGCCAGCAGTTTATACGCCGGGACAGTCTATAATTCACCCCTCCACTTT.